This T cell receptor (beta chain) emerged from a study of cytomegalovirus exposure and HLA in healthy donors. Overall study findings and caveats: The listing of some 170 TCR beta chains classed them as cytomegalovirus-associated. Specificity for CMV antigens was confirmed in vitro for three of the CMV-associated chains. The tendency of first-cohort TCR clusters to co-occur in the roughly 130 validation repertoires emerged from a later analysis.

V was clipped by 7 bases and J by 0 bases, with 11 bases between them. Germline V gene sequence: CDR1 SNHLY, CDR2 FYNNEI. The CDR3 spans 14 residues. Separate from the roughly 700-subject first cohort was the approximately 130-subject validation cohort, to which the donors belonged. On this clone: As yet, its antigen is unknown.

Sequencing used immunoSEQ multiplex PCR; TCRdb keeps in-frame clones, though not all of them. This repertoire shows roughly 200,000 clones, around 86% found once; its top ten account for about 7.7%. This receptor was identified in a man aged 25 to 40 in good health and CMV-seropositive. The rearrangement links TRBV2 to TRBJ2-3; D not certain. Sequencing was done on a sample of PBMCs. Here the CDR3 reads CASTPTYSTDTQYF. DNA for the CDR3: TGTGCCAGCACCCCGACGTACAGCACAGATACGCAGTATTTT.